This TCR beta chain was retrieved from a study of blood T cell repertoires in COVID-19. Study overall: The United States, Italy and Spain provided the acute and convalescent COVID-19 samples.

The cohort comprised adults aged roughly 18 to 95 years residing in about two dozen US areas. The study assigned cohorts using participant-reported clinical history. The protocol was immunoSEQ multiplex PCR, while the TCRdb copy is restricted to in-frame clones and leaves out a portion. The sample has 250,000 or so clones, over 80% seen once. Germline values: CDR1 MNHEY, CDR2 SVGAGI. Trimming removed 4 bases from V and 4 bases from J; junction bases left unmatched: 4. The CDR3 spans 16 residues. This receptor was taken from a man aged 50-59 years who had been exposed to COVID-19. V usage is TRBV6-5 and J usage is TRBJ2-2, with 12 positions matching TRBD2. The sequenced sample was PBMCs or T cells enriched from blood (not recorded which). In DNA, the CDR3 is TGTGCCAGCAGTTCAGGACTAGCGGGAATCACCGGGGAGCTGTTTTTT. This sequence encodes CASSSGLAGITGELFF.